These 22 T cell receptor beta chains were all obtained from the same sample, sequenced in a study of long-term antiretroviral therapy in people with HIV. Sequencing used immunoSEQ v3.0 at survey level. Clones were read by immunoSEQ multiplex PCR, and TCRdb kept only the in-frame ones, dropping some. Among about 25,000 clones listed, just over 85% were seen once. This specimen consisted of unsorted PBMCs, obtained 1.2 years after starting antiretroviral therapy. The origin of the receptors is a man aged 50 to 60 with HIV.

The V gene is TRBV30, the J gene TRBJ1-1; perhaps TRBD1 as D (6 bases). Germline lookup yields CDR1 GTSNPN and CDR2 SVGIG (reference sequence). V was cut by 0 bases and J by 1 base, with 6 bases left in between. The CDR3 covers 13 residues. CDR3 protein: CAWSVGGNTEAFF. The CDR3 nucleotides read TGTGCCTGGAGTGTAGGGGGGAACACTGAAGCTTTCTTT. Based on the CDR3 plus reference TRBV30 and TRBJ1-1, the full variable domain is SQTIHQWPATLVQPVGSPLSLECTVEGTSNPNLYWYRQAAGRGLQLLFYSVGIGQISSEVPQNLSASRPQDRQFILSSKKLLLSDSGFYLCAWSVGGNTEAFFGQGTRLTVV.

The genes are TRBV9 and TRBJ1-6; 8 nucleotides match TRBD1. CDR3 length: 17 residues. Germline assignment: CDR1 SGDLS and CDR2 YYNGEE. Trimming took 1 base from V and 9 from J; bases not matched to a gene: 12. This CDR3 reads CASSVQYPQGEISPLHF. DNA for the CDR3: TGTGCCAGCAGCGTACAATACCCACAGGGGGAGATTTCACCCCTCCACTTT. Drawing the rest from reference TRBV9 and TRBJ1-6, the complete variable domain is DSGVTQTPKHLITATGQRVTLRCSPRSGDLSVYWYQQSLDQGLQFLIQYYNGEERAKGNILERFSAQQFPDLHSELNLSSLELGDSALYFCASSVQYPQGEISPLHFGNGTRLTVT.

J is TRBJ1-5 and V is TRBV4-1, with TRBD1 matching 9 bases. With V trimmed by 4 bases and J by 4 bases, 2 bases remained unmatched. The CDR3 covers 14 residues. Germline CDR1 reads MGHRA; CDR2 reads YSYEKL. The CDR3 DNA reads as TGCGCCAGCAGCCTTGGGACAGGGAATCAGCCCCAGCATTTT. Amino acids: CASSLGTGNQPQHF.

The chain has TRBV5-6 and TRBJ1-2; no clear D. The germline V and J ends were trimmed by 3 bases and 0 bases, with 6 bases remaining between them. Germline V gives CDR1 SGHDT, CDR2 YYEEEE. The CDR3 sequence is 13 residues long. The CDR3 region is CASSYSANYGYTF. The CDR3 region has the DNA TGTGCCAGCAGCTATTCAGCTAACTATGGCTACACCTTC.

The chain employs TRBV4-1 and TRBJ2-1; possible D gene TRBD1, 6 bases. The CDR3 runs 20 residues. Trimming cost V 0 bases and J 2 bases, with 23 bases left between them. Germline V gene data show CDR1 as MGHRA and CDR2 as YSYEKL. CDR3 in DNA: TGCGCCAGCAGCCAAGATCGAGGGAGAGGGGGATCTGGGGCCTACAATGAGCAGTTCTTC. Translation: CASSQDRGRGGSGAYNEQFF.

The genes are TRBV10-1 and TRBJ2-2; weak D call: TRBD1 (5 bases). V lost 0 bases, J lost 7 bases, and 12 bases lay in between. The CDR3 is made up of 15 amino acids. In germline, CDR1 is WNHNN, CDR2 SYGVQD (reference sequence). The CDR3 protein is CASSESSLQGGELFF. CDR3 bases: TGCGCCAGCAGTGAGTCGAGCCTTCAGGGCGGGGAGCTGTTTTTT.

This clone was seen a single time. The V gene is TRBV9, the J gene TRBJ1-1; D ambiguous. Trimming removed 4 bases at V and 3 bases at J, with 10 bases between. This CDR3 spans 13 amino acids. Germline assignment: CDR1 SGDLS and CDR2 YYNGEE. CDR3 coding DNA: TGTGCCAGCAGCCCAGTGGGAGACACTGAAGCTTTCTTT. Translation gives CASSPVGDTEAFF.

The chain carries TRBV27 and TRBJ1-1; D is ambiguous. V was trimmed by 1 base and J by 0 bases, leaving 9 bases between them. CDR3 length equals 15 residues. Germline CDR1 MNHEY, CDR2 SMNVEV (reference sequence). The CDR3, as DNA: TGTGCCAGCAGTTTATATAGCCTATTGAACACTGAAGCTTTCTTT. It is translated as CASSLYSLLNTEAFF.

The chain joins TRBV11-2 to TRBJ2-2, with D unclear. CDR1 is SGHAT, CDR2 FQNNGV, per germline. The CDR3 runs to 15 residues. Trimming removed 4 bases from V and 4 bases from J, with 13 bases in between. This chain's CDR3 is CASSSRISGTGELFF. The CDR3 DNA follows: TGTGCCAGCAGCTCGAGAATAAGTGGCACCGGGGAGCTGTTTTTT.

V usage is TRBV27 and J usage is TRBJ2-7; 7 positions agree with TRBD1. Germline trimming cut 4 bases from V and 1 base from J; bases unmatched to any gene: 1. This CDR3 has 13 amino acids. The germline V gene encodes CDR1 MNHEY and CDR2 SMNVEV (reference sequence). Written as DNA, the CDR3 is TGTGCCAGCAGTTCGGGACAGTCCTACGAGCAGTACTTC. The encoded protein is CASSSGQSYEQYF.

This chain connects TRBV6-5 to TRBJ1-4, with unresolved D. CDR1 is MNHEY and CDR2 is SVGAGI in the germline V gene. V lost 5 bases and J lost 8, with 15 bases in between. The CDR3 extends over 14 amino acids. The CDR3 bases are TGTGCCAGCAGTAAAGGGCTTATAGGCGAAAAACTGTTTTTT. Its translation: CASSKGLIGEKLFF.

The gene calls are TRBV30 and TRBJ2-3, with 11 bases matching TRBD2. The CDR3 length is 20 residues. From germline, CDR1 is GTSNPN and CDR2 SVGIG (reference sequence). The ends lost 2 bases at V and 2 bases at J; junction bases unmatched: 18. The CDR3 is CAWSPLAPPTSGDFTDTQYF. The CDR3 DNA follows: TGTGCCTGGAGTCCCCTCGCCCCCCCGACTAGCGGGGATTTCACAGATACGCAGTATTTT.

This chain uses TRBV7-6 with TRBJ2-1; TRBD2 matches 10 bases. Germline assignment: CDR1 SGHVS and CDR2 FNYEAQ. V was pared by 4 bases and J by 5 bases, with 14 bases of the junction left unmatched. The CDR3 runs 18 residues. The CDR3 sequence: CASSSSSGGAPPHNEQFF. CDR3 coding DNA: TGTGCCAGCAGCTCTTCCAGCGGGGGGGCCCCTCCCCACAATGAGCAGTTCTTC.

The CDR3 spells CASSSWRGVIDTQYF. The DNA of the CDR3 is TGTGCCAGCAGTTCCTGGCGGGGGGTCATCGATACGCAGTATTTT. This sequence joins TRBV28 and TRBJ2-3; 8 bases are a match to TRBD2. Germline V gene sequence: CDR1 MDHEN, CDR2 SYDVKM. The CDR3 sequence is 15 residues long. V gave up 4 bases and J gave up 6 bases; unmatched junction bases: 9.

V gene TRBV14 combines with J gene TRBJ1-5, with a tentative D call TRBD1 (6 bases). V was cut by 0 bases and J by 11 bases, with 20 bases left in between. Germline lookup yields CDR1 SGHDN and CDR2 FVKESK. CDR3 size: 16 residues. The CDR3 DNA is TGTGCCAGCAGCCAAGAGGGTCCCGACAGGTCATGGGCCCAGCATTTT. It encodes CASSQEGPDRSWAQHF.

The V and J genes are TRBV7-9 and TRBJ2-5; D remains ambiguous. The CDR3 sequence is 13 residues long. Germline V gene data show CDR1 as SEHNR and CDR2 as FQNEAQ (reference sequence). V lost 3 bases, J lost 7 bases, and 12 bases lay in between. The CDR3 region is CASSLLQWGTQYF. CDR3 nucleotide sequence: TGTGCCAGCAGCTTGTTACAGTGGGGGACCCAGTACTTC.

The rearrangement joins TRBV9 to TRBJ1-4; unclear D gene. The CDR3 has 15 residues. Trimming removed 0 bases from V and 5 bases from J, with 11 bases in between. Per the germline V gene, CDR1 is SGDLS and CDR2 is YYNGEE. This chain's CDR3 is CASSVAASLNEKLFF. Written as DNA, the CDR3 is TGTGCCAGCAGCGTAGCAGCCAGCCTCAATGAAAAACTGTTTTTT.

The table lists this clone with a few counts. V is TRBV18 and J is TRBJ1-2; D might be TRBD1 (5 bases). This CDR3 has 13 residues. V was cut by 7 bases and J by 4 bases, with 13 bases left in between. Germline CDR1 is KGHSH and CDR2 is LQKENI. The CDR3 DNA sequence: TGTGCCAGCTTAGGGCAGGGCAGCTATGGCTACACCTTC. Encoded protein: CASLGQGSYGYTF.

The V gene is TRBV27, the J gene TRBJ1-1; no clear D gene. Per germline, CDR1 MNHEY and CDR2 SMNVEV (reference sequence). The V and J ends lost 3 bases and 6 bases respectively, with 11 bases between them. CDR3 length equals 13 residues. CDR3 sequence: CASSLEGWSEAFF. CDR3 sequence (DNA): TGTGCCAGCAGTTTGGAGGGTTGGTCTGAAGCTTTCTTT.

V usage is TRBV10-3 and J usage is TRBJ1-1, with a possible D match to TRBD1 (5 bases). V was trimmed by 10 bases and J by 0 bases, leaving 12 bases between them. From germline, CDR1 is ENHRY and CDR2 SYGVKD. The CDR3 consists of 13 residues. The chain's CDR3 is CANQQDLNTEAFF. CDR3 nucleotide sequence: TGTGCCAACCAACAGGACTTGAACACTGAAGCTTTCTTT.

This sequence joins TRBV4-1 and TRBJ2-3, with D maybe TRBD2 (5 bases). Germline V gene data show CDR1 as MGHRA and CDR2 as YSYEKL. The CDR3 sequence is 16 residues long. The V and J ends lost 1 base and 4 bases respectively, with 15 bases between them. The CDR3 nucleotides are TGCGCCAGCAGCCAAGGAGAGGGTCTTCAGGCAGATACGCAGTATTTT. Translation gives CASSQGEGLQADTQYF.

The CDR3 region is CASSFETAAGNTIYF. The DNA of the CDR3 is TGTGCCAGCAGTTTCGAGACGGCCGCTGGAAACACCATATATTTT. This sequence joins TRBV28 and TRBJ1-3; no clear D gene. The CDR3 contains 15 residues. Germline CDR1 MDHEN, CDR2 SYDVKM. Trimming took 3 bases from V and 2 from J, leaving 11 bases between them.